This T cell receptor beta chain came from a study of CD4 T cells in relation to SARS-CoV-2 and coronaviruses. At the level of the study: Convalescent patients had median age about 37 years, range about 21 to 80. Study observations and caveats: Crossreactivity was assessed only for spike protein, not other viral proteins. The assay detects memory recall responses, not culture-primed primary responses.

This table comes from immunoSEQ multiplex PCR, and its TCRdb copy is limited to in-frame clones, with some not included. The data show roughly 43,000 clones, with over 75% seen just once and about 1.3% held by the top ten. This clone occurred once. The antigen is unknown. Germline V gene sequence: CDR1 MDHEN, CDR2 SYDVKM. Between the trimmed V and J ends, which lost 6 bases and 5 bases, there was a span of 28 bases. CDR3 length: 18 residues. Sorted naive or memory CD4+ cells met CEF peptides for over 8 days. This sequence joins TRBV28 and TRBJ2-5; tentative D call: TRBD1 (6 bases). Sequencing was done on a sample of naive CD4+ T cells from PBMCs, cultured in vitro. Indicated subset: naive CD4+ T cells isolated by negative enrichment. The receptor's source is an adult with COVID-19. CDR3: CASSFLPRDKQIGETQYF. The CDR3, as DNA: TGTGCCAGCAGCTTTTTGCCCCGGGACAAGCAAATAGGGGAGACCCAGTACTTC.